This TCR beta chain was found in a study of cytomegalovirus exposure and HLA in healthy donors. Germline loops: CDR1 MNHNY, CDR2 SVGAGI (reference sequence). The CDR3 covers 15 residues. V gave up 2 bases and J gave up 5 bases, with 16 bases separating them. Sequencing used immunoSEQ multiplex PCR; TCRdb keeps in-frame clones, though not all of them. This sample has about 160,000 clones, with roughly 96% found just once. The chain links TRBV6-6 to TRBJ2-7; D not resolved. The TCR originated in a woman aged 18-35 years in good health and CMV-seronegative. Source material: PBMCs. Here the CDR3 reads CASSYAILAEDEQYF. The CDR3, as DNA: TGTGCCAGCAGTTACGCCATTTTGGCAGAAGACGAGCAGTACTTC.